The source of this T cell receptor beta chain is a study of beta chain features in type 1 diabetes. Study conclusions and caveats: Shortening that was moderate but significant affected the TCRB CDR3s of Type 1 diabetes patients in all four CD4+ subsets.

Sequenced material consisted of expressed TCRB transcripts (all of the isolated RNA was reverse transcribed). This table comes from immunoSEQ multiplex PCR, and its TCRdb copy is limited to in-frame clones, with some not included. The sample gives 150,000 to 200,000 clones, more than 60% of which show up once; roughly 0.089% is in the top ten. V was trimmed by 6 bases and J by 8 bases, leaving 10 bases between them. The CDR3 totals 12 residues. Germline CDR1 and CDR2: LNHNV and YYDKDF (reference sequence). Comments on this clone: The antigen remains unidentified.

The source of this sequence is a man aged 25-40 years with type 1 diabetes. The chain couples TRBV15 to TRBJ1-4; D not resolved. Sequenced: naive CD4+ T cells from blood. The CDR3 spells CATRSGGEKLFF. Here the CDR3 DNA reads TGTGCCACCAGGTCAGGCGGCGAAAAACTGTTTTTT.